This entry features one T cell receptor beta chain sequence. Its antigen remains unidentified. This record comes from a study of cytomegalovirus exposure and HLA in healthy donors. Whole-study results and caveats: Later analysis identified a missense DCLRE1C variant that was linked to TCR beta V- and J-gene trimming.

PCR amplification relied on 60 Vbeta primers (plus 13 Jbeta primers). Here immunoSEQ multiplex PCR was the method, and the copy in TCRdb shows in-frame clones only, minus some. In total, the table holds 50,000 to 70,000 clones. The CDR3 contains 17 residues. The germline gives CDR1 MNHEY, CDR2 SMNVEV (reference sequence). With V trimmed by 6 bases and J by 2 bases, 14 bases remained unmatched. This chain joins TRBV27 and TRBJ2-3, with TRBD1 identical over 7 bases. Sequences were obtained from PBMCs. This clonotype was obtained from a male donor in good health and CMV-seronegative. CDR3 bases: TGTGCCAGCAGCCCGATGAGGGGGCGCCATACCACAGATACGCAGTATTTT. This sequence encodes CASSPMRGRHTTDTQYF.